The subject of this entry is one T cell receptor (beta chain). This record belongs to a study of identical twins. The CDR3 is made up of 15 amino acids. CDR1 and CDR2 (germline): MNHNS, SASEGT. V dropped 7 bases and J dropped 3 bases, with 19 bases sitting between them. TCRdb reprocessed the 5' RACE reads via MiXCR and lists one record per CDR3 protein. In the table there are around 690,000 distinct CDR3 sequences, 21% of which are singletons. The data also belong to a second study, concerning T cells expressing NK-cell markers.

Sample: PBMCs. This TCR was recovered from a woman younger than 35 in good health. V usage is TRBV6-1 and J usage is TRBJ2-7; D possibly uses TRBD1 or TRBD2 (5 bases each). CDR3 nucleotides: TGTGCCAGCATCTGGGGACCCTGGGCGCGCTACGAGCAGTACTTC. This gives the protein CASIWGPWARYEQYF.